The T cell receptor beta chain under discussion was sequenced for a study of sequential checkpoint blockade in melanoma. About the study: First-line arms were nivolumab then ipilimumab, or the reverse, randomized 1:1. Both treatment sequences were followed by maintenance nivolumab.

The method was immunoSEQ multiplex PCR; TCRdb's version includes in-frame clones alone and lacks a portion of them. The table records more than 15,000 clones, about 80% of them present only once. Sample treatment: randomized to nivolumab then ipilimumab (arm A) or the reverse (arm B). Live CD3+CD8+ CD19− CD56− cells were sorted from PBMCs. The CDR3 runs 12 residues. Germline CDR1 is SGHDT and CDR2 is YYEEEE. The input for sequencing was CD8+ T cells sorted from blood (inferred from file names), taken from a patient given nivolumab and ipilimumab in sequence. The gene calls are TRBV5-6 and TRBJ2-5; no firm D call. Judging by the DNA end, TRBJ2-7 fits better; the J call may be wrong. This clonotype originated in a human donor with melanoma. The CDR3 DNA sequence: TGTGCCAGCAGCTTGGGAGCCTACGAGCAGTACTTC. It translates to CASSLGAYEQYF.